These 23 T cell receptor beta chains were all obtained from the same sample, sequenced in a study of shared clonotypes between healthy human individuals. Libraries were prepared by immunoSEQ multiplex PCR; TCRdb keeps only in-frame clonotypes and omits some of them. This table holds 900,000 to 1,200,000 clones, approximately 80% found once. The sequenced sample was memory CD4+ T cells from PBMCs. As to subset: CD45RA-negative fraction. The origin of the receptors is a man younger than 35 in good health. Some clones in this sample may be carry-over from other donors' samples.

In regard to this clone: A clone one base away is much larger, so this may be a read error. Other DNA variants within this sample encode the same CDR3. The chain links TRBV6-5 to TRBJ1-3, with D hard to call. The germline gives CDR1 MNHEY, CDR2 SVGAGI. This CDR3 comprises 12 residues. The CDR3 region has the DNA TGTGCCAGCAGCTACTCTGGAAACACCATATATTTT. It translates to CASSYSGNTIYF.

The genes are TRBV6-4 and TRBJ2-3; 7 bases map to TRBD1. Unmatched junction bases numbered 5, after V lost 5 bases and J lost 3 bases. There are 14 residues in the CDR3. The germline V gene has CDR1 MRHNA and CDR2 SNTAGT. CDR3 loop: CASSYAQGTDTQYF. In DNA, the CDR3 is TGTGCCAGCAGTTACGCACAGGGGACAGATACGCAGTATTTT.

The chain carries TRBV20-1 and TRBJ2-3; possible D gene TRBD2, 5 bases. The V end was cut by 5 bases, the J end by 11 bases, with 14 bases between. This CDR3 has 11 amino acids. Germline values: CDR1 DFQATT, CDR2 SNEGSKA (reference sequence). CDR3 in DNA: TGCAGTGCTTTTAGCGCCGGCGGGCAGTATTTT. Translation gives CSAFSAGGQYF.

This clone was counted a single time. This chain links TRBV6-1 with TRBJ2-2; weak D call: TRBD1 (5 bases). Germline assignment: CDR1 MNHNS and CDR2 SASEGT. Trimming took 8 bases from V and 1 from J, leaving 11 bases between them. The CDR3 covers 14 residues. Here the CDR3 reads CASRQNLNTGELFF. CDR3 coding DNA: TGTGCCAGCCGACAGAACCTGAACACCGGGGAGCTGTTTTTT.

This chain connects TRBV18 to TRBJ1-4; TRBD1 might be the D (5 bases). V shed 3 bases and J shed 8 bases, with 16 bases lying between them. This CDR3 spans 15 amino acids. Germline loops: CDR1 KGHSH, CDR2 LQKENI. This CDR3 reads CASSPRAGWGEKLFF. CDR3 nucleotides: TGTGCCAGCTCACCCCGGGCAGGGTGGGGCGAAAAACTGTTTTTT. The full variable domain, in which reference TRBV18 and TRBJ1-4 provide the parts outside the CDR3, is NAGVMQNPRHLVRRRGQEARLRCSPMKGHSHVYWYRQLPEEGLKFMVYLQKENIIDESGMPKERFSAEFPKEGPSILRIQQVVRGDSAAYFCASSPRAGWGEKLFFGSGTQLSVL.

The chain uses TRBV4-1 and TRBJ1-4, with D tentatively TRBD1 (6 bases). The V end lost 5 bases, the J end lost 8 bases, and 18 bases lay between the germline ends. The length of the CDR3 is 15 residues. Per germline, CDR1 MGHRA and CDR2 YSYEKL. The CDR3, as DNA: TGCGCCAGCAGCAACAGGGCCTCCGCAGGGGAAAAACTGTTTTTT. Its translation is CASSNRASAGEKLFF.

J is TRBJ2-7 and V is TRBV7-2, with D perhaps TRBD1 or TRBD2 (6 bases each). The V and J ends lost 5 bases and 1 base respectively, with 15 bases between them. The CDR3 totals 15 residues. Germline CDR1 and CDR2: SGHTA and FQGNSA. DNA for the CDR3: TGTGCCAGCAGCCTACAGGGCGGGGAATCCTACGAGCAGTACTTC. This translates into CASSLQGGESYEQYF.

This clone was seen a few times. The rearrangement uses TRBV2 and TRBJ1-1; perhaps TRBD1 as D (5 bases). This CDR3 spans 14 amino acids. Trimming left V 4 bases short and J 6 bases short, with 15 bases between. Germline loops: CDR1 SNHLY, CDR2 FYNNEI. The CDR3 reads CASSAVEGYAEAFF. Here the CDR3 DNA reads TGTGCCAGCAGTGCTGTTGAGGGGTACGCTGAAGCTTTCTTT.

The CDR3 loop reads CASSVRQGGTDTQYF. The CDR3 DNA is TGTGCCAGCAGCGTAAGACAGGGAGGAACAGATACGCAGTATTTT. The chain carries TRBV9 and TRBJ2-3, with D possibly matching TRBD1 (7 bases). Trimming pared 1 base from V and 3 bases from J, leaving 12 bases between. The CDR3 totals 15 residues. CDR1 is SGDLS, CDR2 YYNGEE, per germline.

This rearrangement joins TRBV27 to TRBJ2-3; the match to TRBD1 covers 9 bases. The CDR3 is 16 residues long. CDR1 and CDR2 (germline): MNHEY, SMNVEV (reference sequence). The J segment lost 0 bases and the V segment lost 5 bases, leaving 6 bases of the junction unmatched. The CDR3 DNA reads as TGTGCCAGCAGTATACAGGGGGCGCGGAGCACAGATACGCAGTATTTT. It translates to CASSIQGARSTDTQYF.

CDR3 loop: CASSPGTDTQYF. The CDR3 DNA is TGTGCCAGCAGCCCCGGGACAGATACGCAGTATTTT. The chain carries TRBV4-2 and TRBJ2-3; D is unclear. CDR1 is LGHNA, CDR2 YNFKEQ, per germline. This CDR3 has 12 amino acids. Trimming removed 4 bases from V and 3 bases from J, with 5 bases in between.

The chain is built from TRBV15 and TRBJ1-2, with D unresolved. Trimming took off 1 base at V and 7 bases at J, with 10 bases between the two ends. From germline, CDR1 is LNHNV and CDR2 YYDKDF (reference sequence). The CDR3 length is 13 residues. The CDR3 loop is CATSRARVSGYTF. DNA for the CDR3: TGTGCCACCAGCAGAGCCCGGGTTAGTGGCTACACCTTC. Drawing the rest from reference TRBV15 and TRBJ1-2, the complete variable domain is DAMVIQNPRYQVTQFGKPVTLSCSQTLNHNVMYWYQQKSSQAPKLLFHYYDKDFNNEADTPDNFQSRRPNTSFCFLDIRSPGLGDTAMYLCATSRARVSGYTFGSGTRLTVV.

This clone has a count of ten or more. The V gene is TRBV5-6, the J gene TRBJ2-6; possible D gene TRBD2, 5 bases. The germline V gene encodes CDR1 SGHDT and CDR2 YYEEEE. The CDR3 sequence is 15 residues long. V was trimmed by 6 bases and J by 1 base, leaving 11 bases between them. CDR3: CASTLGVSGANVLTF. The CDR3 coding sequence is TGTGCCAGCACCCTCGGGGTGTCTGGGGCCAACGTCCTGACTTTC.

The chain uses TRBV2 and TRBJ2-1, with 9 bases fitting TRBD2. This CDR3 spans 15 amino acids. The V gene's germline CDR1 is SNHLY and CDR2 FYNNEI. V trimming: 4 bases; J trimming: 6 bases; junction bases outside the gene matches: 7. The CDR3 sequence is CASSGGAGGINEQFF. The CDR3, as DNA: TGTGCCAGCAGTGGCGGGGCGGGAGGGATCAATGAGCAGTTCTTC.

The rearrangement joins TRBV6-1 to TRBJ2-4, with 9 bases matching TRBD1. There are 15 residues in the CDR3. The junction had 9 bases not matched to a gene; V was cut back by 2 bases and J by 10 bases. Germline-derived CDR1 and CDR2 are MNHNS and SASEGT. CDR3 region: CASSERGRQGEIQYF. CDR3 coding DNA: TGTGCCAGCAGTGAAAGGGGGAGACAGGGGGAAATTCAGTACTTC.

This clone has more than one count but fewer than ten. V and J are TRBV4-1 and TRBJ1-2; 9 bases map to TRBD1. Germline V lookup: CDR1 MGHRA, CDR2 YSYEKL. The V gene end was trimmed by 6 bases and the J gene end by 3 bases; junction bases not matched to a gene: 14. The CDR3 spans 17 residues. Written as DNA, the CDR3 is TGCGCCAGCAGTCGCAGACGGACAGGGGACTTAGACTATGGCTACACCTTC. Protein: CASSRRRTGDLDYGYTF.

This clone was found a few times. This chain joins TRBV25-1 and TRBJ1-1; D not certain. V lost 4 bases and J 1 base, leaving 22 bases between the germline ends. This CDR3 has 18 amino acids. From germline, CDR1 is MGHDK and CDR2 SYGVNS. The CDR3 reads CASSAFTQVSKGNTEAFF. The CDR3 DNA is TGTGCCAGCAGTGCATTCACCCAGGTCTCAAAGGGGAACACTGAAGCTTTCTTT.

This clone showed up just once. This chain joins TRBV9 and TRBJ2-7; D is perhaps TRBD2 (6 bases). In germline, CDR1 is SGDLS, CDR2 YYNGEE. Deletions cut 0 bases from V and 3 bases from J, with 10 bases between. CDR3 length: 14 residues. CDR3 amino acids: CASSVDYGGYEQYF. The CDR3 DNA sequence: TGTGCCAGCAGCGTAGATTACGGGGGCTACGAGCAGTACTTC. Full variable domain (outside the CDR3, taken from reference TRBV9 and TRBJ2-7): DSGVTQTPKHLITATGQRVTLRCSPRSGDLSVYWYQQSLDQGLQFLIQYYNGEERAKGNILERFSAQQFPDLHSELNLSSLELGDSALYFCASSVDYGGYEQYFGPGTRLTVT.

Written as DNA, the CDR3 is TGTGCCAGCAGTTTATTATCGGGCGGCAGGGGGTACGAGCAGTACTTC. Translated, it gives CASSLLSGGRGYEQYF. The chain is built from TRBV28 and TRBJ2-7; 7 nucleotides align to TRBD1. Unmatched junction bases numbered 10, after V lost 1 base and J lost 4 bases. The CDR3 contains 16 residues. Germline V gene data show CDR1 as MDHEN and CDR2 as SYDVKM.

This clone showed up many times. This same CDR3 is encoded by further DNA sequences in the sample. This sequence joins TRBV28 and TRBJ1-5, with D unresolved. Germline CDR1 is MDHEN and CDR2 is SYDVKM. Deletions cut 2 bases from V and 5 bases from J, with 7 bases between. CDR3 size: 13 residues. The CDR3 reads CASSLNPYQPQHF. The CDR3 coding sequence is TGTGCCAGCAGTTTAAATCCCTATCAGCCCCAGCATTTT.

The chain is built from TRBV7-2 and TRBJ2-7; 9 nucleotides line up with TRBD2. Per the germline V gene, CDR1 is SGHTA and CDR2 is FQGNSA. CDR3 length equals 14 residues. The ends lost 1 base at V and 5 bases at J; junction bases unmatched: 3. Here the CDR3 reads CASSLVPSGNEQYF. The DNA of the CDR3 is TGTGCCAGCAGCTTAGTTCCTAGCGGGAACGAGCAGTACTTC.

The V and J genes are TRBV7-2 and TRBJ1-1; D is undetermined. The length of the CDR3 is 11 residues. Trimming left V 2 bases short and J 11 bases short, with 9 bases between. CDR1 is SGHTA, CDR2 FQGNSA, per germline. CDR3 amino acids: CASSLRAGAFF. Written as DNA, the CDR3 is TGTGCCAGCAGCTTAAGGGCGGGGGCTTTCTTT.

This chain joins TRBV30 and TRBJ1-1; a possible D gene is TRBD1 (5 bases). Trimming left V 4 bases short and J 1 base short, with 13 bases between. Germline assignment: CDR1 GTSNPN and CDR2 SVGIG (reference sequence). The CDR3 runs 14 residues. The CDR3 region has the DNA TGTGCCTGGACCGTCGGGGCTTCGAACACTGAAGCTTTCTTT. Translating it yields CAWTVGASNTEAFF.